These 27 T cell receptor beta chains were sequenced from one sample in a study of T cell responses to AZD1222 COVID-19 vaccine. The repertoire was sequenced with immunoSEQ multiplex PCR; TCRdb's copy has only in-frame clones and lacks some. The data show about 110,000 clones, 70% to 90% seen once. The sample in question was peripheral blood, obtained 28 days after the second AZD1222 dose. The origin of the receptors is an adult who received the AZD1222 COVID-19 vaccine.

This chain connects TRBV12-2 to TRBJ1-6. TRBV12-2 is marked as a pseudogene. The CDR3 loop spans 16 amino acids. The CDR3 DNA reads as TGTGCAAGTCGCCCCTGGGGGACGGGAAGAAATTCACCCCTCCACTTT. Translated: CASRPWGTGRNSPLHF.

CDR3 residues: CASSVVGSMNTEAFF. CDR3 coding DNA: TGTGCCAGCAGCGTAGTTGGCAGCATGAACACTGAAGCTTTCTTT. The genes are TRBV9 and TRBJ1-1; no definite D call. Trimming took 0 bases from V and 0 from J, leaving 9 bases between them. The CDR3 loop spans 15 amino acids. Germline V lookup: CDR1 SGDLS, CDR2 YYNGEE.

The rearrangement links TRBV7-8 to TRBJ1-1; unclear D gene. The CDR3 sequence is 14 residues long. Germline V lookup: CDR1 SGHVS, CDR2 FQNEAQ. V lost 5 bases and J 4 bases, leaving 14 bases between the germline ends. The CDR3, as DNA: TGTGCCAGCAGCATCGACACTTGGTCCACTGAAGCTTTCTTT. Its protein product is CASSIDTWSTEAFF.

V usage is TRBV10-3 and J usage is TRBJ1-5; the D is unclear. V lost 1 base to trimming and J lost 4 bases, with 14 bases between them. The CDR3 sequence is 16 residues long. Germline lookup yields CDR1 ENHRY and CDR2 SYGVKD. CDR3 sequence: CAISEWSRDVNQPQHF. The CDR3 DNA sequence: TGTGCCATCAGTGAGTGGAGCCGGGATGTTAATCAGCCCCAGCATTTT.

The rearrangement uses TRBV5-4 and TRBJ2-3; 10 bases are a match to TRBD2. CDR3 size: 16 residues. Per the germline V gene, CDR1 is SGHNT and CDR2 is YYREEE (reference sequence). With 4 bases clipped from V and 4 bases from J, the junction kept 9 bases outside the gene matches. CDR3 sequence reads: CASSLQRGGGADTQYF. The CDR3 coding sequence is TGTGCCAGCAGCCTACAGCGGGGGGGCGGAGCAGATACGCAGTATTTT.

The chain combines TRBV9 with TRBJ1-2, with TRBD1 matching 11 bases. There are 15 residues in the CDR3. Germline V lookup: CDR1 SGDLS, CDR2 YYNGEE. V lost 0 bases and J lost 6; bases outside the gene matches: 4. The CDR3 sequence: CASSVGDRGIDGYTF. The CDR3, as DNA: TGTGCCAGCAGCGTAGGGGACAGGGGGATCGATGGCTACACCTTC.

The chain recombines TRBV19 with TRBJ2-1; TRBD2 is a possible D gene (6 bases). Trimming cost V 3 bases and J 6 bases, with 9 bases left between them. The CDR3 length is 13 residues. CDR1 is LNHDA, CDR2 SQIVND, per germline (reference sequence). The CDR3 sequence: CASSISGGNEQFF. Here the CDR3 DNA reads TGTGCCAGTAGTATTTCCGGGGGCAATGAGCAGTTCTTC.

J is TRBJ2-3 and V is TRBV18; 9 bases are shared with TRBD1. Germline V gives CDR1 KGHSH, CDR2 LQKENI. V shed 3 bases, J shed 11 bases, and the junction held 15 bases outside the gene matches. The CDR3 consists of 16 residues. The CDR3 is CASSPGPGQGGEMQYF. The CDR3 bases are TGTGCCAGCTCACCCGGGCCGGGACAGGGTGGTGAGATGCAGTATTTT.

CDR3 bases: TGTGCCAGCAGCCGGGACAGGGGGCGATGGAATTCACCCCTCCACTTT. Translation gives CASSRDRGRWNSPLHF. This chain joins TRBV7-9 and TRBJ1-6, with 12 positions matching TRBD1. Germline values: CDR1 SEHNR, CDR2 FQNEAQ (reference sequence). CDR3 length equals 16 residues. Trimming cost V 5 bases and J 7 bases; bases outside gene matches: 6.

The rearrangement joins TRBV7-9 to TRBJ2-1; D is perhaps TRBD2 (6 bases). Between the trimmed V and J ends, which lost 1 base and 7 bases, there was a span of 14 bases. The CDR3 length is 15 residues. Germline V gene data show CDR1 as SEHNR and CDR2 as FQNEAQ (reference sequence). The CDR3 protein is CASSLGLVIVNEQFF. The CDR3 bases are TGTGCCAGCAGCTTAGGACTAGTAATAGTAAATGAGCAGTTCTTC.

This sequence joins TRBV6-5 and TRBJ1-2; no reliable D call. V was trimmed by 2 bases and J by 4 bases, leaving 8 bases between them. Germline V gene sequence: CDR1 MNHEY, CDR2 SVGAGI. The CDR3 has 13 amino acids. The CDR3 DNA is TGTGCCAGCAGTTACGCCGCACGCTATGGCTACACCTTC. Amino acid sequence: CASSYAARYGYTF.

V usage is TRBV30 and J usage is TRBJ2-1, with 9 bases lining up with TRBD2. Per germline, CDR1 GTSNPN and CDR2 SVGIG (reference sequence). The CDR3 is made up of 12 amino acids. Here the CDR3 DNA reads TGTGCACGGCGGGGGGGCCCAGGTGAGCAGTTCTTC. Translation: CARRGGPGEQFF.

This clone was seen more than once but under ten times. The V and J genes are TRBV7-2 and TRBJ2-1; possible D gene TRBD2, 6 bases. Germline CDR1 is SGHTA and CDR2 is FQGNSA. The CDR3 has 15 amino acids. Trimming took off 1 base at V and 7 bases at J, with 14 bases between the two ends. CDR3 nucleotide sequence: TGTGCCAGCAGCTTAGGACTAGGGGCTGGAAATGAGCAGTTCTTC. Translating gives CASSLGLGAGNEQFF.

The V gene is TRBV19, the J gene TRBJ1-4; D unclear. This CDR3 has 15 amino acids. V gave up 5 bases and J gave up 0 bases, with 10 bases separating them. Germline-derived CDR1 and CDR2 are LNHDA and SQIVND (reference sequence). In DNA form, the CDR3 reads TGTGCCAGTAGTGTCCGAGTTGCAACTAATGAAAAACTGTTTTTT. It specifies CASSVRVATNEKLFF.

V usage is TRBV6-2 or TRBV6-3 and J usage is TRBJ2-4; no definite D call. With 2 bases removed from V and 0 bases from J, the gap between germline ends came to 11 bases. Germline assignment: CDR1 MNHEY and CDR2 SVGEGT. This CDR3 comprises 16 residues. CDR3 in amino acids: CASSYRPPLAKNIQYF. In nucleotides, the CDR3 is TGTGCCAGCAGTTACCGCCCACCGTTAGCCAAAAACATTCAGTACTTC.

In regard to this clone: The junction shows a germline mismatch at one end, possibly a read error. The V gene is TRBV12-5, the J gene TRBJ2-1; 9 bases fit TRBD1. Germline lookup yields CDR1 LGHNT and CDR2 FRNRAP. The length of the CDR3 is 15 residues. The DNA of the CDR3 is TGTGCTAGTGCTTTGGGGGACAGGGCGATGTTGGAGCAGTTCTTC. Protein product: CASALGDRAMLEQFF.

The DNA for the CDR3 is TGTGCCAGCAGTGAAGGGGGGTACGGGCGGGGACATCCTTTCTTT. Protein product: CASSEGGYGRGHPFF. This chain links TRBV6-1 with TRBJ1-1, with D perhaps TRBD1 (6 bases). The CDR3 spans 15 residues. Germline V gene lookup returns CDR1 MNHNS and CDR2 SASEGT. V gave up 1 base and J gave up 12 bases, with 21 bases separating them.

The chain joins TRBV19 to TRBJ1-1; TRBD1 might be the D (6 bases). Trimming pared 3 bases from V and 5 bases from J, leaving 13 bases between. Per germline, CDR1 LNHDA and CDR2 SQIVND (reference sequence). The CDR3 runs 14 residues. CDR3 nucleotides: TGTGCCAGTAGTATTTGGGGGGCCCGAACTGAAGCTTTCTTT. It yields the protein CASSIWGARTEAFF. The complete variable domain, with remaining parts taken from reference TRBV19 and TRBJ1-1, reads DGGITQSPKYLFRKEGQNVTLSCEQNLNHDAMYWYRQDPGQGLRLIYYSQIVNDFQKGDIAEGYSVSREKKESFPLTVTSAQKNPTAFYLCASSIWGARTEAFFGQGTRLTVV.

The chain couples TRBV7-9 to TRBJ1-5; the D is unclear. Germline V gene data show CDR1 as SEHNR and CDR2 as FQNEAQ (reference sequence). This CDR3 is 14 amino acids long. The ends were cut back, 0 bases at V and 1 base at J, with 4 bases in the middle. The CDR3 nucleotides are TGTGCCAGCAGCTTAGCCACAAGCAATCAGCCCCAGCATTTT. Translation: CASSLATSNQPQHF.

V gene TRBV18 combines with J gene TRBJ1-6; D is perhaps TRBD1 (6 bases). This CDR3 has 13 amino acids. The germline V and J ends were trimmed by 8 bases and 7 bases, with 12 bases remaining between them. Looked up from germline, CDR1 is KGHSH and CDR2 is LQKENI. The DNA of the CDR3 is TGTGCCAGCATATCGGACAGAAATTCACCCCTCCACTTT. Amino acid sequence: CASISDRNSPLHF. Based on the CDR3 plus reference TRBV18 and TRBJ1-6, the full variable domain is NAGVMQNPRHLVRRRGQEARLRCSPMKGHSHVYWYRQLPEEGLKFMVYLQKENIIDESGMPKERFSAEFPKEGPSILRIQQVVRGDSAAYFCASISDRNSPLHFGNGTRLTVT.

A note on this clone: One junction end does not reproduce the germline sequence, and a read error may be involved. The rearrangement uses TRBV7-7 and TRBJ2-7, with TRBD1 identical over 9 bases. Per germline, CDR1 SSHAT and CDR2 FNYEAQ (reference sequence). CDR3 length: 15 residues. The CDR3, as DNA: TGTGCTAGCAGCTCGGATGCCGGGACAGGGACCGAGCAGTACTTC. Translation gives CASSSDAGTGTEQYF.

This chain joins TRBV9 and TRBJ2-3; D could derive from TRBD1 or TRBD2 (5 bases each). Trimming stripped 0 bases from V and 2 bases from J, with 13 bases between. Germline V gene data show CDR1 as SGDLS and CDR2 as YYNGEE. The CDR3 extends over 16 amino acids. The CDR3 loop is CASSVARDVPTDTQYF. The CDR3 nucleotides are TGTGCCAGCAGCGTAGCGAGGGACGTCCCCACAGATACGCAGTATTTT.

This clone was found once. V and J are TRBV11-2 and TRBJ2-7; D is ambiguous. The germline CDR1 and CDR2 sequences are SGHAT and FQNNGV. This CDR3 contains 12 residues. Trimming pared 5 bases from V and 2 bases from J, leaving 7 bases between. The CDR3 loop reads CASSVNPYEQYF. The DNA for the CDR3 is TGTGCCAGCAGCGTCAACCCCTACGAGCAGTACTTC.

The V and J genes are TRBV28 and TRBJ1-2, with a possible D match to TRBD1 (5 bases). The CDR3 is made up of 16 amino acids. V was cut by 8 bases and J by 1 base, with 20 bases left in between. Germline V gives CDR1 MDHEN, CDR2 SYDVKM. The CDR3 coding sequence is TGTGCCAGCGGACGGCCGGCGACGGGGGATAACTATGGCTACACCTTC. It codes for CASGRPATGDNYGYTF.

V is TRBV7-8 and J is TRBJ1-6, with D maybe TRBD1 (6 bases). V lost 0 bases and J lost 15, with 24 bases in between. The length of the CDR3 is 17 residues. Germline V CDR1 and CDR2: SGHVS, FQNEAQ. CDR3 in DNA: TGTGCCAGCAGCTTAGCCGGAGGAGCAGGGGCCAAGTATAGCCTCCACTTT. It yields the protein CASSLAGGAGAKYSLHF.

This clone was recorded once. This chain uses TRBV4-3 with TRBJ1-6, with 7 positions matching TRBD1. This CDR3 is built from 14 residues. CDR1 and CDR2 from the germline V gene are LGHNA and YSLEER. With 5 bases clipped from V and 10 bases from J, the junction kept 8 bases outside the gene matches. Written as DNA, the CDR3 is TGCGCCAGCAGCACCCGACAGGGAGGATCACCCCTCCACTTT. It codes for CASSTRQGGSPLHF.

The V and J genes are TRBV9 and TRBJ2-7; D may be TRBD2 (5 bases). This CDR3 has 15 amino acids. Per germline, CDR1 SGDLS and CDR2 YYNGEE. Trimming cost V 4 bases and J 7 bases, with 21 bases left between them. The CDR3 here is CASSQQTHSTGEQYF. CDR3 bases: TGTGCCAGCAGCCAACAGACCCATTCAACGGGGGAGCAGTACTTC. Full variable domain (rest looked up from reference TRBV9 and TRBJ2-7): DSGVTQTPKHLITATGQRVTLRCSPRSGDLSVYWYQQSLDQGLQFLIQYYNGEERAKGNILERFSAQQFPDLHSELNLSSLELGDSALYFCASSQQTHSTGEQYFGPGTRLTVT.